The rows below give T cell receptor beta chains drawn from one sample of a study of blood T cells in healthy people across ages. TCRdb analysed the 5' RACE reads with MiXCR anew, one entry per CDR3 protein. The table includes roughly 800,000 distinct CDR3 sequences, about three fifths detected once. Material: blood. The receptors shown here come from a young man in good health. The CDR3 runs from the conserved cysteine through the conserved F or W. Fields, in order: J gene, D gene, V gene, clone size, CDR3 DNA, CDR3 protein. A D gene is named only where the DNA matches it firmly. Clone size is not always given. Where it is, it says once, few, many or a class for expanded clones.

j_call: TRBJ1-1
d_call: -
v_call: TRBV6-6
clone_size: -
cdr3_nt: TGTGCCAGCAGTTACTCGAGGTCCCCTGAAGCTTTCTTT
cdr3_aa: CASSYSRSPEAFF

j_call: TRBJ2-1
d_call: TRBD1
v_call: TRBV29-1
clone_size: few
cdr3_nt: TGCAGCGTGGGACAGGGGGATTTCGATGAGCAGTTCTTC
cdr3_aa: CSVGQGDFDEQFF

j_call: TRBJ2-5
d_call: -
v_call: TRBV7-2
clone_size: few
cdr3_nt: TGTGCCAGCAGCTTTGATGCGGGACAAGGCTCCCAAGAGACCCAGTACTTC
cdr3_aa: CASSFDAGQGSQETQYF

j_call: TRBJ2-5
d_call: -
v_call: TRBV20-1
clone_size: -
cdr3_nt: TGCAGTGCTAGAGAGCCCAACCGGGGGAAGTCCTACCAAGAGACCCAGTACTTC
cdr3_aa: CSAREPNRGKSYQETQYF

j_call: TRBJ2-3
d_call: -
v_call: TRBV7-2
clone_size: -
cdr3_nt: TGTGCCAGCAGCCCACAGGCTAGCACAGATACGCAGTATTTT
cdr3_aa: CASSPQASTDTQYF

j_call: TRBJ2-3
d_call: -
v_call: TRBV29-1
clone_size: few
cdr3_nt: TGCAGCGGAGACGGGACTCACGGCACAGATACGCAGTATTTT
cdr3_aa: CSGDGTHGTDTQYF

j_call: TRBJ2-3
d_call: -
v_call: TRBV7-8
clone_size: once
cdr3_nt: TGTGCCAGCAAGTCAATTAGAACAGATACGCAGTATTTT
cdr3_aa: CASKSIRTDTQYF

j_call: TRBJ2-3
d_call: -
v_call: TRBV20-1
clone_size: -
cdr3_nt: TGCAGTGCTAGAGAAGGGAATACGCAGTATTTT
cdr3_aa: CSAREGNTQYF

j_call: TRBJ2-7
d_call: TRBD2
v_call: TRBV7-9
clone_size: -
cdr3_nt: TGTGCCAGCAGCTTACCCGGGACTATGTCTGCCGAGCAGTACTTC
cdr3_aa: CASSLPGTMSAEQYF

j_call: TRBJ2-5
d_call: TRBD2
v_call: TRBV5-1
clone_size: few
cdr3_nt: TGCGCCAGCAGCTTGGGGCCTAGCGGGGGAGGGTCACAAGAGACCCAGTACTTC
cdr3_aa: CASSLGPSGGGSQETQYF

j_call: TRBJ1-2
d_call: -
v_call: TRBV20-1
clone_size: few
cdr3_nt: TGCAGTGCTAGAGATCAGGGCCGTCCGATCTATGGCTACACCTTC
cdr3_aa: CSARDQGRPIYGYTF

j_call: TRBJ1-2
d_call: TRBD1
v_call: TRBV12-3/TRBV12-4
clone_size: -
cdr3_nt: TGTGCCAGCAGTTTTGGGACAGGGAAGGGTGGCTACACCTTC
cdr3_aa: CASSFGTGKGGYTF

j_call: TRBJ2-7
d_call: -
v_call: TRBV6-6
clone_size: few
cdr3_nt: TGTGCCAGCCGTTCCCCGGACCCCGAGCAGTACTTC
cdr3_aa: CASRSPDPEQYF

j_call: TRBJ2-2
d_call: TRBD2
v_call: TRBV4-2
clone_size: -
cdr3_nt: TGTGCCAGCAGCCAAGACCCAGGACTAGTGAGCACCGGGGAGCTGTTTTTT
cdr3_aa: CASSQDPGLVSTGELFF

j_call: TRBJ1-5
d_call: -
v_call: TRBV28
clone_size: -
cdr3_nt: TGTGCCAGCAGCAGATCGGTGGGGGCAAACCAGCCCCAGCATTTT
cdr3_aa: CASSRSVGANQPQHF

j_call: TRBJ2-7
d_call: TRBD2
v_call: TRBV20-1
clone_size: -
cdr3_nt: TGCAGTGCTAGTTTATATGGGGGGGAGTCCTACGAGCAGTACTTC
cdr3_aa: CSASLYGGESYEQYF

j_call: TRBJ2-5
d_call: TRBD2
v_call: TRBV7-2
clone_size: -
cdr3_nt: TGTGCCAGCAGCTCCACTAGCGGGGGAGCGTGGGAGCAGTACTTC
cdr3_aa: CASSSTSGGAWEQYF